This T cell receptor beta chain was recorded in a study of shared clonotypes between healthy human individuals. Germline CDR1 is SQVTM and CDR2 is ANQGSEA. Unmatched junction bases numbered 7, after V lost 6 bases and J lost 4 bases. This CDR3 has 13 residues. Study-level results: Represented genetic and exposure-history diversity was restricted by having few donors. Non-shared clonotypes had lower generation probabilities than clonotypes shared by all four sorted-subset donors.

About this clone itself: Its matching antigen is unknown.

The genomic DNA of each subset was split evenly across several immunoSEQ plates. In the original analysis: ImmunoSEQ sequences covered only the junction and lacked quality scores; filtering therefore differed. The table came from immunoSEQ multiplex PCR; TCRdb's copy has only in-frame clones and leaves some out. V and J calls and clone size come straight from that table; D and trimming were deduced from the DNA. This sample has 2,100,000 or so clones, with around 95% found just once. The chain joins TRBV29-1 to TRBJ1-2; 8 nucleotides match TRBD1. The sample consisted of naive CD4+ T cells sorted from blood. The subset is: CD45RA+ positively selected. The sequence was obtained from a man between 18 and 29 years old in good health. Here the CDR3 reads CSVATGVGYGYTF. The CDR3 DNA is TGCAGCGTCGCGACAGGGGTTGGCTATGGCTACACCTTC.